These 14 T cell receptor beta chains were sequenced from one sample in a study of blood T cell repertoires in COVID-19. Generated by immunoSEQ multiplex PCR, the TCRdb table keeps only in-frame clones and is missing some. The table lists fewer than 250,000 clones, about 85% of them singletons. Material: peripheral blood. The receptor set was obtained from a man between 40 and 49 years old with acute or convalescent COVID-19.

This clone was counted only a few times. The chain carries TRBV5-1 and TRBJ2-7; 9 bases align to TRBD2. CDR3 length: 15 amino acids. Trimming removed 0 bases from V and 6 bases from J; junction bases left unmatched: 7. The germline V gene encodes CDR1 SGHRS and CDR2 YFSETQ. In DNA form, the CDR3 reads TGCGCCAGCAGCTTGGGGACTAGCGTGATACGCGAGCAGTACTTC. It is translated as CASSLGTSVIREQYF.

The V call is TRBV5-1, the J call TRBJ1-1; D gene unclear. V shed 0 bases and J shed 7 bases, with 13 bases lying between them. CDR1 and CDR2 from the germline V gene are SGHRS and YFSETQ. This CDR3 contains 14 residues. CDR3 residues: CASSLAGRGSEAFF. The CDR3 coding sequence is TGCGCCAGCAGCTTGGCCGGGAGAGGCAGTGAAGCTTTCTTT. The complete variable domain, with remaining parts taken from reference TRBV5-1 and TRBJ1-1, reads KAGVTQTPRYLIKTRGQQVTLSCSPISGHRSVSWYQQTPGQGLQFLFEYFSETQRNKGNFPGRFSGRQFSNSRSEMNVSTLELGDSALYLCASSLAGRGSEAFFGQGTRLTVV.

V usage is TRBV2 and J usage is TRBJ1-6, with D possibly matching TRBD1 (5 bases). The V and J ends lost 8 bases and 5 bases respectively, with 7 bases between them. The CDR3 has 12 amino acids. Germline V lookup: CDR1 SNHLY, CDR2 FYNNEI. DNA for the CDR3: TGTGCCAGCTCAGGGAATAATTCACCCCTCCACTTT. Its protein is CASSGNNSPLHF.

This clone was detected a few times. The genes are TRBV18 and TRBJ2-1, with TRBD2 identical over 11 bases. V lost 2 bases, J lost 0 bases, and 6 bases stayed unmatched. Germline CDR1 is KGHSH and CDR2 is LQKENI. The CDR3 sequence is 18 residues long. The CDR3 reads CASSPTSTSGVSYNEQFF. CDR3 coding DNA: TGTGCCAGCTCACCAACGTCGACTAGCGGGGTCTCCTACAATGAGCAGTTCTTC.

The chain employs TRBV5-4 and TRBJ2-7, with TRBD2 as a possible D gene (6 bases). V was pared by 4 bases and J by 3 bases, with 14 bases between. The CDR3 consists of 14 residues. The germline V gene encodes CDR1 SGHNT and CDR2 YYREEE (reference sequence). The CDR3: CASSKATGVYEQYF. CDR3 bases: TGTGCCAGCAGCAAAGCAACGGGGGTCTACGAGCAGTACTTC.

This chain uses TRBV7-2 with TRBJ2-7; 9 bases match TRBD2. The germline V gene has CDR1 SGHTA and CDR2 FQGNSA. CDR3 size: 15 residues. J was trimmed by 4 bases and V by 2 bases; bases with no gene match: 6. The CDR3 coding sequence is TGTGCCAGCAGCTTATTGGCGGGGGGGGTGTACGAGCAGTACTTC. It is translated as CASSLLAGGVYEQYF.

This chain uses TRBV28 with TRBJ2-1, with a tentative D call TRBD2 (5 bases). CDR1 and CDR2 from the germline V gene are MDHEN and SYDVKM. The CDR3 has 13 amino acids. With 8 bases removed from V and 6 bases from J, the gap between germline ends came to 14 bases. CDR3 sequence reads: CASGPWAGNEQFF. The CDR3 DNA reads TGTGCCAGCGGGCCTTGGGCGGGCAATGAGCAGTTCTTC.

The rearrangement links TRBV6-5 to TRBJ2-3; D possibly corresponds to TRBD2 (7 bases). CDR1 and CDR2 (germline): MNHEY, SVGAGI. The germline V and J ends were trimmed by 7 bases and 11 bases, with 19 bases remaining between them. This CDR3 is 13 amino acids long. The CDR3 DNA is TGTGCCAGCAATAAATTCGGGGGGCGCGAGCAGTATTTT. Residues: CASNKFGGREQYF.

The genes are TRBV5-1 and TRBJ2-7, with D perhaps TRBD1 (5 bases). This CDR3 contains 14 residues. Looked up from germline, CDR1 is SGHRS and CDR2 is YFSETQ. The V gene lost 0 bases and the J gene lost 1 base, with 8 bases spanning the gap. The CDR3 spells CASSLDQGSYEQYF. The CDR3 coding sequence is TGCGCCAGCAGCTTGGATCAGGGTTCCTACGAGCAGTACTTC.

This clone was detected once. V is TRBV28 and J is TRBJ1-1, with D maybe TRBD1 (5 bases). V lost 5 bases and J lost 1, with 17 bases in between. The CDR3 contains 16 residues. Germline V gene data show CDR1 as MDHEN and CDR2 as SYDVKM. The CDR3 sequence: CASSTPPAGWNTEAFF. CDR3 nucleotides: TGTGCCAGCAGTACCCCCCCGGCAGGGTGGAACACTGAAGCTTTCTTT.

The V and J genes are TRBV4-3 and TRBJ1-2, with 7 bases identical to TRBD1. This CDR3 comprises 18 residues. CDR1 LGHNA and CDR2 YSLEER come from the germline V gene. Trimming removed 1 base from V and 8 bases from J; junction bases left unmatched: 19. CDR3 sequence reads: CASSQAFHGQALNPGYTF. CDR3 sequence (DNA): TGCGCCAGCAGCCAAGCTTTCCACGGACAGGCTCTCAACCCGGGCTACACCTTC.

V and J are TRBV5-1 and TRBJ2-3; weak D call: TRBD1 (6 bases). Germline CDR1 SGHRS, CDR2 YFSETQ. V lost 4 bases to trimming and J lost 4 bases, with 19 bases between them. The CDR3 has 16 residues. The CDR3 DNA reads TGCGCCAGCAGCCCCCTCGCGCAGGGGAGCGCAGATACGCAGTATTTT. Amino acid sequence: CASSPLAQGSADTQYF. The full variable domain, its missing parts supplied by reference TRBV5-1 and TRBJ2-3, is KAGVTQTPRYLIKTRGQQVTLSCSPISGHRSVSWYQQTPGQGLQFLFEYFSETQRNKGNFPGRFSGRQFSNSRSEMNVSTLELGDSALYLCASSPLAQGSADTQYFGPGTRLTVL.

This sequence joins TRBV19 and TRBJ1-2; 11 bases are a match to TRBD1. V gave up 6 bases and J gave up 7 bases; unmatched junction bases: 13. This CDR3 has 16 amino acids. The germline V gene has CDR1 LNHDA and CDR2 SQIVND (reference sequence). CDR3 coding DNA: TGTGCCAGTAGGTCCCACTTGGACAGGGGGCGATTTGGCTACACCTTC. Translation gives CASRSHLDRGRFGYTF.

This chain connects TRBV19 to TRBJ1-2, with 7 bases aligning to TRBD1. The germline CDR1 and CDR2 sequences are LNHDA and SQIVND (reference sequence). This CDR3 spans 17 amino acids. The V gene end was trimmed by 3 bases and the J gene end by 3 bases; junction bases not matched to a gene: 13. CDR3 sequence reads: CASSILLNRGTDYGYTF. Here the CDR3 DNA reads TGTGCCAGTAGTATTCTACTAAACAGGGGAACGGACTATGGCTACACCTTC.